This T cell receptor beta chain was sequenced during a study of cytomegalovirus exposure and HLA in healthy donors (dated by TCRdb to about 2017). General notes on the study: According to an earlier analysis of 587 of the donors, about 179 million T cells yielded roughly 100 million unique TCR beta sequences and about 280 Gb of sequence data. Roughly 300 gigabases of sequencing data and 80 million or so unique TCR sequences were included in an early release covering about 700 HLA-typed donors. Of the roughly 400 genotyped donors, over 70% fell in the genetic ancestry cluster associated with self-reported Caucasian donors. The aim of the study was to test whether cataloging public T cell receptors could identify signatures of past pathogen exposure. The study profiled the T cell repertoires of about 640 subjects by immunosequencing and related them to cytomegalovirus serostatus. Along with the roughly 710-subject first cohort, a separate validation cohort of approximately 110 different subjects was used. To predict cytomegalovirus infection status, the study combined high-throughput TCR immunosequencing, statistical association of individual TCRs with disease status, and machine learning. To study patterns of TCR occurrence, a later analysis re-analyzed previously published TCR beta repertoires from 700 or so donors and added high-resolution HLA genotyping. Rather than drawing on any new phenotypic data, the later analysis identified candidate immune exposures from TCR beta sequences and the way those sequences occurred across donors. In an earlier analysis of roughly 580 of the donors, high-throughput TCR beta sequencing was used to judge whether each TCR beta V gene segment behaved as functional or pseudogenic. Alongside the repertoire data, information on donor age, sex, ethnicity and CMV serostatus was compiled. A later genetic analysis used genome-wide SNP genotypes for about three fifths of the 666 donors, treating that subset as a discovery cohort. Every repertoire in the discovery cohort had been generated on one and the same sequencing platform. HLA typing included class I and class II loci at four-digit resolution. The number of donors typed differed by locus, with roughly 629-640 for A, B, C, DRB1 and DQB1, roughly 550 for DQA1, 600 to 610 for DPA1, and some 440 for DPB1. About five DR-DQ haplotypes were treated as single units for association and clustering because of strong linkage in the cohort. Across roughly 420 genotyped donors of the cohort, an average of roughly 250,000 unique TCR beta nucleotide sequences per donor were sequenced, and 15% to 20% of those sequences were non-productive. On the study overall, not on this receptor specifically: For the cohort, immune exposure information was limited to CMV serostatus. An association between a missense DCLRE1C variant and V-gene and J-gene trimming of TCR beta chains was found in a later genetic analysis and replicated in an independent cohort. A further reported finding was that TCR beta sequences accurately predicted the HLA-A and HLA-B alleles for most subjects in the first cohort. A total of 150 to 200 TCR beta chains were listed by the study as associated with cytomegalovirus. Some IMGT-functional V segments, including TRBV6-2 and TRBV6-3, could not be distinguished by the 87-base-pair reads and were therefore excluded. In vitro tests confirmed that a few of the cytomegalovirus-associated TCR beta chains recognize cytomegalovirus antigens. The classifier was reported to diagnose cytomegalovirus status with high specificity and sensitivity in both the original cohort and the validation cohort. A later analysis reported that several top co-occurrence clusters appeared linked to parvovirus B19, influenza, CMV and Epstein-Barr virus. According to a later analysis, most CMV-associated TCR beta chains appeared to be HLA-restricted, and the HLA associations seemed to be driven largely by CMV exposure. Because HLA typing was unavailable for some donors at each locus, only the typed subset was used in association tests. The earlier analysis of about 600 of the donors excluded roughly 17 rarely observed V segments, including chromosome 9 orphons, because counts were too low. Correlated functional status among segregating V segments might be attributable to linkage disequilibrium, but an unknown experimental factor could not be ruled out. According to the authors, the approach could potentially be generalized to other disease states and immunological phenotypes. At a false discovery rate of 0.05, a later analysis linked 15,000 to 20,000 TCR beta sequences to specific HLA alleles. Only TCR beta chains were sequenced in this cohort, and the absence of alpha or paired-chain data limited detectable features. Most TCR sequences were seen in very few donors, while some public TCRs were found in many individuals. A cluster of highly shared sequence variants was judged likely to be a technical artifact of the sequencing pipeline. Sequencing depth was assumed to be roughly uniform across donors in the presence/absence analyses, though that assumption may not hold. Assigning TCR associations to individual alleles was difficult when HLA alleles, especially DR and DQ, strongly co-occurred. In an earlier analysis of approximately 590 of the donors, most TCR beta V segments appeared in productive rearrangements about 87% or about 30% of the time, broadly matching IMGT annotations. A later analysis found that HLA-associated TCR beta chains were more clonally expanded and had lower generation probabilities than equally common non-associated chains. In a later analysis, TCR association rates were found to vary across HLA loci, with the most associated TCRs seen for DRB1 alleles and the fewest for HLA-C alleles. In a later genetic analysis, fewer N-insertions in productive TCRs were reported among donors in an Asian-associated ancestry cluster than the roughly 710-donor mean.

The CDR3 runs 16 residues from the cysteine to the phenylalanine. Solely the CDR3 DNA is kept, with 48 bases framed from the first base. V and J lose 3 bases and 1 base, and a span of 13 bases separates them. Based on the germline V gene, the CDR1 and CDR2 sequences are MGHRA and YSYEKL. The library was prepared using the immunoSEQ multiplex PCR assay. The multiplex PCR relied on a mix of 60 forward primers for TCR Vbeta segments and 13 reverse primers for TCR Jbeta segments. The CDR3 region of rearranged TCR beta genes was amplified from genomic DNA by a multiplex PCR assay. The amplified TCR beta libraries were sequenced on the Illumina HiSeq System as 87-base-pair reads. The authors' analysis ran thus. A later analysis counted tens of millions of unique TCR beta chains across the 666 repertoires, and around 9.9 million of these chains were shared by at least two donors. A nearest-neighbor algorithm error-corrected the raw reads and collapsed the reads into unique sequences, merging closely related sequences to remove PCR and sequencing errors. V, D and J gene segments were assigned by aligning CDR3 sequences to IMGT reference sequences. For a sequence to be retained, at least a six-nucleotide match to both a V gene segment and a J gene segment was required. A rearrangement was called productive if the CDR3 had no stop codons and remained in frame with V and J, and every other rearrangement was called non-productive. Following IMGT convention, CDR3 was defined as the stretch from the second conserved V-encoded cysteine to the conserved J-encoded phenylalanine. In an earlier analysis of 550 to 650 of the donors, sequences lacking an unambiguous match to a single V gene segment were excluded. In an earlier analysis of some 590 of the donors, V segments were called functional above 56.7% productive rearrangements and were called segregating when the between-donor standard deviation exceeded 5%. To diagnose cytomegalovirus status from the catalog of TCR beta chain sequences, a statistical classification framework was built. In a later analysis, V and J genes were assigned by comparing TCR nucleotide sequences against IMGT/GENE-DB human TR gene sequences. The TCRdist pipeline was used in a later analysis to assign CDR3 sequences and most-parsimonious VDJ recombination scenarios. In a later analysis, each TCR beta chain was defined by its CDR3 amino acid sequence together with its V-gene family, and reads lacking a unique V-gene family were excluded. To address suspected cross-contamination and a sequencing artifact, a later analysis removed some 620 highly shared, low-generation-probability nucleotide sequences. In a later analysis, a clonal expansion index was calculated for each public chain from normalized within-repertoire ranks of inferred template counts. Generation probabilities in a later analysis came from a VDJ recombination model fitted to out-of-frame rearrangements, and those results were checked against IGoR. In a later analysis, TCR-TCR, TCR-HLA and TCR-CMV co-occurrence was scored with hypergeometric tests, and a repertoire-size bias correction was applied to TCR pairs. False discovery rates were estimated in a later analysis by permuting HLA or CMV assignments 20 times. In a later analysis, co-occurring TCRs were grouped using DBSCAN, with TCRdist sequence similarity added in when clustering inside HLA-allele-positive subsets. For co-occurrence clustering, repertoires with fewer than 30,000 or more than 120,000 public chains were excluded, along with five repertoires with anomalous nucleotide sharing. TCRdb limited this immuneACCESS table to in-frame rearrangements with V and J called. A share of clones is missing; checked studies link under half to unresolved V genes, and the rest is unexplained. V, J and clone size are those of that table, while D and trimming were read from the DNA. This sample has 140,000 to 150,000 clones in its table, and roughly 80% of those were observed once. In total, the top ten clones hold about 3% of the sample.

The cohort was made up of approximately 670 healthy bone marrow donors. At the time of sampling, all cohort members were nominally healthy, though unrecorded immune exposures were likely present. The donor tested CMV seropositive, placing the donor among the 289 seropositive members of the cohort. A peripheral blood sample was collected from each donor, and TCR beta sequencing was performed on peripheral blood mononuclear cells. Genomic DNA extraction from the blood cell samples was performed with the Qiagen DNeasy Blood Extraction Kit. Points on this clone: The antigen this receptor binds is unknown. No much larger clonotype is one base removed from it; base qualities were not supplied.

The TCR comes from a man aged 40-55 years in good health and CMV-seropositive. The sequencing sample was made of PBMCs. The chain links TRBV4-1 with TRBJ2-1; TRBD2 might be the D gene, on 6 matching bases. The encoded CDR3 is CASSQTPGTSYNEQFF. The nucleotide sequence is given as TGCGCCAGCAGCCAGACACCCGGGACTTCCTACAATGAGCAGTTCTTC.